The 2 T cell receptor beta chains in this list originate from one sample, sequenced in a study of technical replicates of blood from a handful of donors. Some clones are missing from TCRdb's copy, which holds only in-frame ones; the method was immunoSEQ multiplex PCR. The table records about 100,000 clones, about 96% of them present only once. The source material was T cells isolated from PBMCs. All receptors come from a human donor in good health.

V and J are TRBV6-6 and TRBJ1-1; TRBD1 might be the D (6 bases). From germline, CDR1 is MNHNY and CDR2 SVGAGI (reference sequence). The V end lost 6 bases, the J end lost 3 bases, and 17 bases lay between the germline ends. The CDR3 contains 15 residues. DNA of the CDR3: TGTGCCAGCAGGTCTACAGGGAGAACCGACACTGAAGCTTTCTTT. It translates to CASRSTGRTDTEAFF.

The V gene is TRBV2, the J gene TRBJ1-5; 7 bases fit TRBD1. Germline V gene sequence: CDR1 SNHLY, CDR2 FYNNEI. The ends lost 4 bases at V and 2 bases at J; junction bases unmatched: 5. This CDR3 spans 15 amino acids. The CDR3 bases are TGTGCCAGCAGTGTGCGAGGGGGCGGCAATCAGCCCCAGCATTTT. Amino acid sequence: CASSVRGGGNQPQHF. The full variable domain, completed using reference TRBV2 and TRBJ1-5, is EPEVTQTPSHQVTQMGQEVILRCVPISNHLYFYWYRQILGQKVEFLVSFYNNEISEKSEIFDDQFSVERPDGSNFTLKIRSTKLEDSAMYFCASSVRGGGNQPQHFGDGTRLSIL.